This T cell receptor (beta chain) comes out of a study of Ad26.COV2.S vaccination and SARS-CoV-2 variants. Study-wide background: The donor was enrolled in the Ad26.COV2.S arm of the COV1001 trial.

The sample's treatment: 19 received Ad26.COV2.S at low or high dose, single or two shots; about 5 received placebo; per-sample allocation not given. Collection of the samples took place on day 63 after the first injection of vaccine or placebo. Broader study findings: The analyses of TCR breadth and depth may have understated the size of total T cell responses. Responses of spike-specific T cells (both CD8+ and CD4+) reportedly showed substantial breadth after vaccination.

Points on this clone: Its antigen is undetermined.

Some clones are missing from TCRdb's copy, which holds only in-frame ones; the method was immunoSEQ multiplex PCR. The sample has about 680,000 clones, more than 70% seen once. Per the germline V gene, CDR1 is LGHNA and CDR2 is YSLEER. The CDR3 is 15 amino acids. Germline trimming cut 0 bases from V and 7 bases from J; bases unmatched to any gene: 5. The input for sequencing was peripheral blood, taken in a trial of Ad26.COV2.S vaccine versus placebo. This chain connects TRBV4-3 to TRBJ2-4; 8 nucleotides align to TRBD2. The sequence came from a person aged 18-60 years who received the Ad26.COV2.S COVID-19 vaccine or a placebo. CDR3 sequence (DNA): TGCGCCAGCAGCCAAGAGGCGGGGGGCAGGAACATTCAGTACTTC. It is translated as CASSQEAGGRNIQYF.